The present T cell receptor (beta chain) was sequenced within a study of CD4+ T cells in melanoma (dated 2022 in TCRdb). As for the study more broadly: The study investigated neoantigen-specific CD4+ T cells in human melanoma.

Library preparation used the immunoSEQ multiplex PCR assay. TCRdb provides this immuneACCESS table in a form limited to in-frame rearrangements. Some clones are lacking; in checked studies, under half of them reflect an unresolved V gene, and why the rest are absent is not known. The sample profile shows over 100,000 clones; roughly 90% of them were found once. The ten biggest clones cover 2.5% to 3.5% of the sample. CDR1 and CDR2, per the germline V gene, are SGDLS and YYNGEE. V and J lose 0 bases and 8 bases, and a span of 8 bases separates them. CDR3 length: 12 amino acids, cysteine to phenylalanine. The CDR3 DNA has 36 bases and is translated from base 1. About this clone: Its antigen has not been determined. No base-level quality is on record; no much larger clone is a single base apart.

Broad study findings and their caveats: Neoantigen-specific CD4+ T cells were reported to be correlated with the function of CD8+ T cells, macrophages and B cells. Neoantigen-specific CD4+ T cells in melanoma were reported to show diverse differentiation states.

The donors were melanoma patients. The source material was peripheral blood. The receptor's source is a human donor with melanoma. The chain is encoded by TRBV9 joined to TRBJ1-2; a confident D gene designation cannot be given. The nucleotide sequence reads TGTGCCAGCAGCGTAGTCGGGGAAGGCTACACCTTC. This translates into CASSVVGEGYTF.